This T cell receptor beta chain was recovered during a study of shared clonotypes between healthy human individuals. Study-level points and caveats: Of the naive CD4 clonotypes, around 4.9% were shared across a few donors.

Assay: immunoSEQ multiplex PCR; the TCRdb copy retains only in-frame clones and omits some. The sample carries about 2.5 million clones, roughly 90% recorded once. CDR3 length: 12 residues. Germline CDR1 SGHDT, CDR2 YYEEEE. The V gene lost 0 bases and the J gene lost 9 bases, with 7 bases spanning the gap. In its sample, this clone was seen once. What it binds is unknown. The sequence derives from a man in his late teens or twenties in good health. Some clones in this sample may be carry-over from other donors' samples. The chain is built from TRBV5-6 and TRBJ2-1; D gene unclear. The sample was naive CD4+ T cells from PBMCs. Subset reported: CD45RA+ positively selected. The CDR3: CASSLGSLEQFF. CDR3 coding DNA: TGTGCCAGCAGCTTGGGCAGCCTTGAGCAGTTCTTC.